Described below is a single T cell receptor beta chain sequence and its context. Its specificity is unknown. The germline gives CDR1 SGHRS, CDR2 YFSETQ. V lost 2 bases, J lost 5 bases, and 3 bases stayed unmatched. The CDR3 spans 13 residues. The data belong to a study of cytomegalovirus exposure and HLA in healthy donors. Background on the study: HLA-typed donors contributed some 77 million unique TCRs, which were held in an early data release. Study-wide findings and caveats: Later analysis suggested most CMV-associated TCR beta chains were HLA-restricted. Associated with HLA alleles at 0.05 false discovery rate in a later analysis were 16,951 TCR beta sequences.

Healthy individuals who donated bone marrow served as the donors. It was with 60 Vbeta and 13 Jbeta primers that the PCR ran. This table comes from immunoSEQ multiplex PCR, and its TCRdb copy is limited to in-frame clones, with some not included. The listing records over 110,000 clones. The chain has TRBV5-1 and TRBJ2-5, with TRBD2 matching over 7 bases. This clonotype originated in a male donor in good health and CMV-seronegative. Sequenced: PBMCs. CDR3 loop: CASSFGTTETQYF. CDR3 bases: TGCGCCAGCAGCTTTGGGACTACGGAGACCCAGTACTTC.